The 27 T cell receptor beta chains in this list originate from one sample, sequenced in a study of OX40 agonist ivuxolimab in advanced cancers. The table came from immunoSEQ multiplex PCR; TCRdb's copy has only in-frame clones and leaves some out. The sample carries 20,000 to 25,000 clones, 88% recorded once. Sequencing used CD4+ or CD8+ T cells sorted from blood, obtained in a trial of the OX40 agonist ivuxolimab. These TCRs come from an adult with an advanced solid tumor such as melanoma, head and neck, liver or kidney cancer.

The chain recombines TRBV19 with TRBJ1-1; a weak D match, TRBD1 (5 bases). The germline V gene has CDR1 LNHDA and CDR2 SQIVND (reference sequence). This CDR3 contains 14 residues. V was shortened by 1 base and J by 4 bases, with 10 bases between the two germline ends. CDR3 sequence: CASSIGQGFTEAFF. The CDR3, as DNA: TGTGCCAGTAGTATAGGGCAGGGCTTCACTGAAGCTTTCTTT.

The gene calls are TRBV30 and TRBJ1-1; D gene uncertain. Germline assignment: CDR1 GTSNPN and CDR2 SVGIG (reference sequence). V dropped 4 bases and J dropped 1 base, with 7 bases sitting between them. This CDR3 is 12 amino acids long. CDR3 coding DNA: TGTGCCTGGAAGGCGGGGAACACTGAAGCTTTCTTT. Its protein product is CAWKAGNTEAFF.

The V call is TRBV2, the J call TRBJ2-7; D unresolved. Germline V gene data show CDR1 as SNHLY and CDR2 as FYNNEI. The CDR3 contains 15 residues. V lost 2 bases and J lost 4, with 15 bases in between. The DNA for the CDR3 is TGTGCCAGCAGTGAAAGCACCAGCCATTGGTACGAGCAGTACTTC. Protein: CASSESTSHWYEQYF.

The DNA for the CDR3 is TGTGCCAGCGGCGAGGGTTGGACTGAAGCTTTCTTT. This translates into CASGEGWTEAFF. The rearrangement uses TRBV28 and TRBJ1-1; D remains ambiguous. The CDR3 has 12 residues. Germline-derived CDR1 and CDR2 are MDHEN and SYDVKM. The V end lost 8 bases, the J end lost 5 bases, and 12 bases lay between the germline ends.

The chain couples TRBV11-2 to TRBJ2-3; 7 bases are shared with TRBD2. Trimming took 2 bases from V and 3 from J; bases not matched to a gene: 5. The CDR3 totals 15 residues. The germline V gene has CDR1 SGHAT and CDR2 FQNNGV. CDR3 DNA sequence: TGTGCCAGCAGCTTACGGGAGGCGGGAACAGATACGCAGTATTTT. It codes for CASSLREAGTDTQYF.

J is TRBJ2-2 and V is TRBV18; D might be TRBD2 (6 bases). Per the germline V gene, CDR1 is KGHSH and CDR2 is LQKENI. This CDR3 contains 17 residues. The V gene lost 3 bases and the J gene lost 7 bases, with 21 bases spanning the gap. CDR3 sequence (DNA): TGTGCCAGCTCACCCTCGGGTGGTGGCGGGAACGGCGGGGAGCTGTTTTTT. Translated, it gives CASSPSGGGGNGGELFF.

The chain uses TRBV4-3 and TRBJ1-1; a possible D gene is TRBD1 (5 bases). Germline V gene sequence: CDR1 LGHNA, CDR2 YSLEER. The V end lost 1 base, the J end lost 1 base, and 13 bases lay between the germline ends. The CDR3 is 16 residues long. The DNA of the CDR3 is TGCGCCAGCAGCCAAGCACTACAGGTTGGGAACACTGAAGCTTTCTTT. It encodes CASSQALQVGNTEAFF.

This clone came up once. The chain uses TRBV6-5 and TRBJ1-1, with D maybe TRBD1 (5 bases). The CDR3 is 13 amino acids. V was trimmed by 4 bases and J by 0 bases, leaving 6 bases between them. The germline gives CDR1 MNHEY, CDR2 SVGAGI. CDR3 in amino acids: CASSWGMNTEAFF. The CDR3 bases are TGTGCCAGCAGTTGGGGGATGAACACTGAAGCTTTCTTT.

V usage is TRBV10-2 and J usage is TRBJ2-5; 16 nucleotides align to TRBD2. The DNA end is more similar to TRBJ2-7, so the J call may be wrong. The V gene's germline CDR1 is WSHSY and CDR2 SAAADI. The CDR3 contains 14 residues. CDR3 in DNA: TGCGCCAGCGGGACTAGCGGGAGGGCCTACGAGCAGTACTTC. Translated: CASGTSGRAYEQYF.

The J gene is TRBJ2-7, the V gene TRBV5-4; D may match TRBD1 or TRBD2 (6 bases each). The germline gives CDR1 SGHNT, CDR2 YYREEE (reference sequence). The CDR3 consists of 14 residues. V lost 0 bases and J 5 bases, leaving 12 bases between the germline ends. CDR3 loop: CASSLVGGYNEQYF. The CDR3 coding sequence is TGTGCCAGCAGCTTGGTGGGGGGCTACAACGAGCAGTACTTC.

V is TRBV6-5 and J is TRBJ2-2; D is unclear. The germline gives CDR1 MNHEY, CDR2 SVGAGI. Trimming stripped 7 bases from V and 3 bases from J, with 12 bases between. The CDR3 loop spans 14 amino acids. The CDR3: CASTSASYTGELFF. The CDR3 nucleotides read TGTGCCAGCACTTCGGCCTCGTACACCGGGGAGCTGTTTTTT.

The J gene is TRBJ2-1, the V gene TRBV6-5, with D unresolved. This CDR3 spans 15 amino acids. Germline lookup yields CDR1 MNHEY and CDR2 SVGAGI. The V end was cut by 5 bases, the J end by 3 bases, with 14 bases between. The CDR3 region has the DNA TGTGCCAGCAGTCGACCCCGAGGTTTCTACAATGAGCAGTTCTTC. It codes for CASSRPRGFYNEQFF.

On this clone: Because it lacks the conserved phenylalanine or tryptophan at the end, this CDR3 is likely a read error. The chain employs TRBV12-5 and TRBJ1-2, with D possibly matching TRBD1 (6 bases). The V end was cut by 7 bases, the J end by 0 bases, with 15 bases between. CDR3 length: 15 amino acids. Germline lookup yields CDR1 LGHNT and CDR2 FRNRAP. The CDR3, as DNA: TGTGCTAGTGCCCGGACAGACAATACTAACTATGGCTACACCCTC. It yields the protein CASARTDNTNYGYTL.

This rearrangement joins TRBV9 to TRBJ2-7; D unresolved. V lost 0 bases and J 10 bases, leaving 14 bases between the germline ends. This CDR3 has 13 residues. The germline V gene encodes CDR1 SGDLS and CDR2 YYNGEE. CDR3 sequence reads: CASSVGDTKTQYF. DNA for the CDR3: TGTGCCAGCAGCGTAGGGGATACCAAAACCCAGTACTTC.

This clone is a singleton in its sample. The chain combines TRBV10-3 with TRBJ1-1; D remains unclear. V lost 3 bases, J lost 4 bases, and 12 bases lay in between. CDR1 and CDR2 from the germline V gene are ENHRY and SYGVKD. The CDR3 extends over 14 amino acids. The DNA of the CDR3 is TGTGCCATCAGTGACCCTGACAAGGGCACTGAAGCTTTCTTT. Translated, it gives CAISDPDKGTEAFF.

The rearrangement uses TRBV6-6 and TRBJ1-2; 8 bases align to TRBD1. Germline CDR1 is MNHNY and CDR2 is SVGAGI (reference sequence). This CDR3 is built from 15 residues. V lost 5 bases, J lost 1 base, and 6 bases stayed unmatched. CDR3 sequence: CASSGDRGGNYGYTF. The CDR3 DNA follows: TGTGCCAGCAGTGGCGACAGGGGAGGTAACTATGGCTACACCTTC.

The chain recombines TRBV28 with TRBJ2-3, with 8 bases lining up with TRBD2. Germline V gives CDR1 MDHEN, CDR2 SYDVKM. The V and J ends lost 5 bases and 2 bases, in that order; junction bases with no gene match: 6. The CDR3 totals 15 residues. This chain's CDR3 is CASSQLAGSTDTQYF. CDR3 bases: TGTGCCAGCAGTCAGTTAGCGGGATCCACAGATACGCAGTATTTT.

The chain recombines TRBV11-2 with TRBJ1-1; D is perhaps TRBD1 (6 bases). Trimming removed 7 bases at V and 3 bases at J, with 24 bases between. The CDR3 sequence is 17 residues long. Germline CDR1 reads SGHAT; CDR2 reads FQNNGV. The CDR3 nucleotides read TGTGCCAGCATTCCCACAGGGAACTTGAGGTGGGACACTGAAGCTTTCTTT. Protein sequence: CASIPTGNLRWDTEAFF. Filled out from reference TRBV11-2 and TRBJ1-1, the complete variable domain reads EAGVAQSPRYKIIEKRQSVAFWCNPISGHATLYWYQQILGQGPKLLIQFQNNGVVDDSQLPKDRFSAERLKGVDSTLKIQPAKLEDSAVYLCASIPTGNLRWDTEAFFGQGTRLTVV.

The chain carries TRBV5-1 and TRBJ1-6; D uncertain. The CDR3 loop spans 15 amino acids. With 0 bases removed from V and 9 bases from J, the gap between germline ends came to 13 bases. Per germline, CDR1 SGHRS and CDR2 YFSETQ. DNA for the CDR3: TGCGCCAGCAGCTTGGCTGGTTATTCGAGTTCACCCCTCCACTTT. This sequence encodes CASSLAGYSSSPLHF.

Sample share makes this clone medium-sized. The rearrangement links TRBV30 to TRBJ2-2; TRBD1 agrees at 7 bases. With 8 bases clipped from V and 5 bases from J, the junction kept 8 bases outside the gene matches. CDR3 length equals 13 residues. Germline lookup yields CDR1 GTSNPN and CDR2 SVGIG (reference sequence). The CDR3 DNA follows: TGTGCCCTAACCGGGACAGCGACCGGGGAGCTGTTTTTT. As protein: CALTGTATGELFF.

The CDR3 DNA reads as TGTGCCAGCAGCTTACCAGGGGAACAGTACTTC. Protein product: CASSLPGEQYF. The chain combines TRBV11-2 with TRBJ2-7; maybe TRBD1 (6 bases). Trimming cost V 2 bases and J 10 bases, with 9 bases left between them. The V gene's germline CDR1 is SGHAT and CDR2 FQNNGV. The CDR3 totals 11 residues.

The chain couples TRBV14 to TRBJ2-3; possible D gene TRBD2, 6 bases. The CDR3 is 16 residues long. Trimming stripped 2 bases from V and 0 bases from J, with 12 bases between. The germline V gene has CDR1 SGHDN and CDR2 FVKESK. The CDR3 DNA reads TGTGCCAGCAGCCAATTTGGGACTCCTAGCACAGATACGCAGTATTTT. Its protein product is CASSQFGTPSTDTQYF. The full variable domain, completed using reference TRBV14 and TRBJ2-3, is EAGVTQFPSHSVIEKGQTVTLRCDPISGHDNLYWYRRVMGKEIKFLLHFVKESKQDESGMPNNRFLAERTGGTYSTLKVQPAELEDSGVYFCASSQFGTPSTDTQYFGPGTRLTVL.

The V and J genes are TRBV10-3 and TRBJ2-7, with 7 bases aligning to TRBD1. The CDR3 totals 14 residues. From germline, CDR1 is ENHRY and CDR2 SYGVKD. Germline trimming cut 3 bases from V and 4 bases from J; bases unmatched to any gene: 6. CDR3 bases: TGTGCCATCAGTGAATCGGACAGGTATTACGAGCAGTACTTC. It is translated as CAISESDRYYEQYF.

The chain is built from TRBV27 and TRBJ2-1; possibly TRBD2 for D (6 bases). The length of the CDR3 is 17 residues. Germline assignment: CDR1 MNHEY and CDR2 SMNVEV (reference sequence). Trimming cost V 7 bases and J 1 base, with 20 bases left between them. CDR3 residues: CASNLRGTSYSYNEQFF. CDR3 coding DNA: TGTGCCAGCAACTTGAGAGGCACTAGCTATTCCTACAATGAGCAGTTCTTC.

The chain recombines TRBV6-5 with TRBJ2-1, with a possible D match to TRBD2 (5 bases). Germline CDR1 MNHEY, CDR2 SVGAGI. With 4 bases removed from V and 4 bases from J, the gap between germline ends came to 11 bases. CDR3 length equals 14 residues. The CDR3 DNA reads TGTGCCAGCAGTTCCTCCGACTATTACAATGAGCAGTTCTTC. Its protein product is CASSSSDYYNEQFF.

This rearrangement joins TRBV21-1 to TRBJ2-4. TRBV21-1 is a listed pseudogene. This CDR3 spans 15 amino acids. The CDR3 spells CASSNPGLAKNIQYF. CDR3 nucleotide sequence: TGTGCCAGCAGCAACCCCGGGCTAGCCAAAAACATTCAGTACTTC.

The chain couples TRBV7-9 to TRBJ2-7, with 7 bases lining up with TRBD1. J gave up 0 bases and V 5 bases, and 7 bases lay outside the gene matches. CDR1 and CDR2 from the germline V gene are SEHNR and FQNEAQ (reference sequence). This CDR3 contains 15 residues. CDR3 protein: CASSLDGQDSYEQYF. For the CDR3, the DNA is TGTGCCAGCAGCCTGGACGGACAGGACTCCTACGAGCAGTACTTC.